The entry below gives a single T cell receptor (beta chain) sequence along with its context. This entry is derived from a study of blood T cell repertoires in COVID-19. In the study overall: Sites across the United States, Italy and Spain contributed samples from acute and convalescent COVID-19. T cells, B-cell-depleted T cells, or PBMCs provided the cDNA or gDNA that served as material.

Trimming at V came to 5 bases and at J to 1 base, leaving 11 bases not matched to a gene. CDR1 and CDR2 from the germline V gene are LNHDA and SQIVND (reference sequence). The CDR3 covers 16 residues. In the authors' methods: Amplification of reference gene primers provided the estimated nucleated cell counts. Repertoires were generated with immunoSEQ multiplex PCR, while TCRdb's copy carries only in-frame clones and drops some. D and trimming come from the DNA, and the V and J calls and clone size come from that table. Of some 50,000 clones listed, roughly nine tenths are singletons. The chain is built from TRBV19 and TRBJ2-7, with 7 nucleotides matching TRBD1. The receptor's source is a woman in her 70s with active COVID-19. What was sequenced was peripheral blood. The CDR3 DNA reads as TGTGCCAGTAGTCGAACCCCGGGACAGATATCCTACGAGCAGTACTTC. Residues: CASSRTPGQISYEQYF. Full variable domain (remainder filled in from reference TRBV19 and TRBJ2-7): DGGITQSPKYLFRKEGQNVTLSCEQNLNHDAMYWYRQDPGQGLRLIYYSQIVNDFQKGDIAEGYSVSREKKESFPLTVTSAQKNPTAFYLCASSRTPGQISYEQYFGPGTRLTVT.